These T cell receptor beta chains were read from a single sample in a study of cytomegalovirus exposure and HLA in healthy donors. This table comes from immunoSEQ multiplex PCR, and its TCRdb copy is limited to in-frame clones, with some not included. The sample has approximately 260,000 clones, about 93% seen once. The source material was PBMCs. Source of these receptors: a girl aged 2-10 years in good health and CMV-seronegative. Both conserved end residues are part of each CDR3. The D gene is left open where the match is weak. Clone size is not always given. Where it is, it says once, few, many or a class for expanded clones.

TRBD1 | TRBJ2-4 | TRBV6-1 | 14 | - | TGTGCCAGCAGTTCCGGGACAGGGAAAAACATTCAGTACTTC | CASSSGTGKNIQYF
TRBD2 | TRBJ2-1 | TRBV7-9 | 15 | - | TGTGCCAGCAGCTTAGGGGCGGGAGAACTCAATGAGCAGTTCTTC | CASSLGAGELNEQFF
- | TRBJ2-3 | TRBV10-3 | 14 | - | TGTGCCATCACGGTCGGCCAGGCCGGAGATACGCAGTATTTT | CAITVGQAGDTQYF
- | TRBJ1-1 | TRBV25-1 | 15 | - | TGTGCCAGCAGTGATATAAGGTTGGATCGACAGGAAGCTTTCTTT | CASSDIRLDRQEAFF
- | TRBJ2-5 | TRBV29-1 | 10 | once | TGCAGCGCTAAGGGGGAGACCCAGTACTTC | CSAKGETQYF
TRBD2 | TRBJ2-1 | TRBV5-4 | 15 | - | TGTGCCAGCAGCTCTCTAGCGGGCCGCTACAATGAGCAGTTCTTC | CASSSLAGRYNEQFF
- | TRBJ2-7 | TRBV18 | 14 | - | TGTGCCAGCTCACCCCCCGCGGGGACCTACGAGCAGTACTTC | CASSPPAGTYEQYF
TRBD1 | TRBJ1-1 | TRBV19 | 18 | - | TGTGCCAGTAGTTCCGAAGGGGGAGACAGGGGGATTGGCACTGAAGCTTTCTTT | CASSSEGGDRGIGTEAFF
- | TRBJ1-1 | TRBV9 | 13 | - | TGTGCCAGCAGCGCGGCCGGCGGCACTGAAGCTTTCTTT | CASSAAGGTEAFF
TRBD2 | TRBJ2-2 | TRBV6-1 | 17 | - | TGTGCCAGCAGTGCATCACAACTAGCGGGAAACACCGGGGAGCTGTTTTTT | CASSASQLAGNTGELFF
- | TRBJ1-2 | TRBV25-1 | 12 | - | TGTGCCAGCAGTGAGACAGCTATAGGCTACACCTTC | CASSETAIGYTF